What follows are 2 T cell receptor beta chains derived from one specimen sequenced in a study of blood T cell repertoires in COVID-19. This table comes from immunoSEQ multiplex PCR, and its TCRdb copy is limited to in-frame clones, with some not included. The table records about 670,000 clones, more than 80% of them present only once. Sequences were obtained from peripheral blood. The origin of the receptors is a woman aged 18-29 years with acute or convalescent COVID-19.

The chain is built from TRBV21-1 and TRBJ2-3; the tabulated D call, TRBD2, remains unverified against the DNA. TRBV21-1 is a pseudogene. The CDR3 extends over 17 amino acids. CDR3 residues: CASSKPHLAANTDTQYF. The CDR3 nucleotides read TGTGCCAGCAGCAAACCCCACCTAGCGGCGAACACAGATACGCAGTATTTT.

The chain combines TRBV7-9 with TRBJ2-1; 9 bases map to TRBD1. The CDR3 runs 14 residues. The germline V gene encodes CDR1 SEHNR and CDR2 FQNEAQ (reference sequence). V shed 4 bases, J shed 9 bases, and the junction held 7 bases outside the gene matches. CDR3 sequence: CASSSGTGFVEQFF. For the CDR3, the DNA is TGTGCCAGCAGCTCCGGGACAGGGTTCGTTGAGCAGTTCTTC.